These 14 T cell receptor beta chains were sequenced from one sample in a study of cytomegalovirus exposure and HLA in healthy donors. Researchers ran the PCR with 60 Vbeta and 13 Jbeta primers. Assay: immunoSEQ multiplex PCR; the TCRdb copy retains only in-frame clones and omits some. The table shows 80,000 or so clones, with more than 65% occurring only once. Sequenced: PBMCs. These receptors were collected from a male donor in good health and CMV-seropositive.

The gene calls are TRBV4-3 and TRBJ1-6; 7 positions agree with TRBD1. CDR1 is LGHNA, CDR2 YSLEER, per germline. The CDR3 is 15 residues long. Losses at the gene ends were 0 bases for V and 9 bases for J; bases not matched to a gene: 5. The CDR3 loop is CASSQDQGGLSPLHF. The CDR3 DNA follows: TGCGCCAGCAGCCAAGATCAAGGGGGCCTTTCACCCCTCCACTTT.

CDR3 DNA: TGTGCCAGCAGCTTAAGGGGTGCAACTAATGAAAAACTGTTTTTT. Translating it yields CASSLRGATNEKLFF. The rearrangement joins TRBV7-8 to TRBJ1-4, with D perhaps TRBD1 (5 bases). The ends were cut back, 2 bases at V and 0 bases at J, with 7 bases in the middle. CDR1 and CDR2 (germline): SGHVS, FQNEAQ. The CDR3 has 15 amino acids.

This clone came up a few times. The J gene is TRBJ2-5, the V gene TRBV27; 7 bases align to TRBD2. Trimming cost V 6 bases and J 1 base; bases outside gene matches: 8. The germline gives CDR1 MNHEY, CDR2 SMNVEV (reference sequence). This CDR3 has 15 residues. The CDR3 sequence: CASRSYLAAQETQYF. The DNA of the CDR3 is TGTGCCAGCAGAAGTTACCTAGCGGCCCAAGAGACCCAGTACTTC.

A few counts support this clone. The chain joins TRBV5-1 to TRBJ2-6; TRBD1 matches 8 bases. The CDR3 spans 16 residues. The J segment lost 0 bases and the V segment lost 2 bases, leaving 1 base of the junction unmatched. The V gene's germline CDR1 is SGHRS and CDR2 YFSETQ. Written as DNA, the CDR3 is TGCGCCAGCAGCTTCACAGGGGGCTCTGGGGCCAACGTCCTGACTTTC. This translates into CASSFTGGSGANVLTF.

The V and J genes are TRBV21-1 and TRBJ2-5; the table's D call, TRBD2, has no DNA check behind it. TRBV21-1 is a pseudogene. The CDR3 is 15 residues long. CDR3 protein: CASSKDPGWQETQYF. CDR3 nucleotide sequence: TGTGCCAGCAGCAAAGACCCGGGATGGCAAGAGACCCAGTACTTC.

This clone is termed medium-sized (0.01 to 0.1%). This rearrangement joins TRBV6-4 to TRBJ2-3; D is possibly TRBD1 (5 bases). The CDR3 is 14 residues long. The V gene lost 3 bases and the J gene lost 4 bases, with 11 bases spanning the gap. Germline V lookup: CDR1 MRHNA, CDR2 SNTAGT. Here the CDR3 reads CASSEGLESDTQYF. CDR3 DNA sequence: TGTGCCAGCAGTGAGGGGCTAGAATCAGATACGCAGTATTTT.

The V call is TRBV18, the J call TRBJ2-5, with 7 positions matching TRBD2. In germline, CDR1 is KGHSH, CDR2 LQKENI. Trimming at V came to 5 bases and at J to 3 bases, leaving 6 bases not matched to a gene. The CDR3 is made up of 14 amino acids. CDR3 loop: CASSRSAGEETQYF. The CDR3, as DNA: TGTGCCAGCTCAAGATCCGCGGGAGAAGAGACCCAGTACTTC.

With regard to this clone: Other DNA variants within this sample encode the same CDR3. This sequence joins TRBV9 and TRBJ2-7; D is unclear. Germline V lookup: CDR1 SGDLS, CDR2 YYNGEE. V was pared by 3 bases and J by 1 base, with 8 bases between. There are 13 residues in the CDR3. CDR3 coding DNA: TGTGCCAGCAGCGCAGGCAGTTCCTACGAGCAGTACTTC. This encodes CASSAGSSYEQYF.

This clone was detected only once. The V call is TRBV7-9, the J call TRBJ2-5, with 7 bases matching TRBD1. V shed 5 bases and J 2 bases; nucleotides not matched to a gene: 8. Germline CDR1 is SEHNR and CDR2 is FQNEAQ (reference sequence). The CDR3 runs to 15 residues. For the CDR3, the DNA is TGTGCCAGCAGCCCAGGGACAGACTTACAAGAGACCCAGTACTTC. This gives the protein CASSPGTDLQETQYF.

V gene TRBV27 combines with J gene TRBJ2-1, with D unclear. Trimming pared 6 bases from V and 7 bases from J, leaving 7 bases between. Germline-derived CDR1 and CDR2 are MNHEY and SMNVEV (reference sequence). This CDR3 region has 11 residues. The CDR3 reads CASRRANEQFF. The CDR3 DNA follows: TGTGCCAGCAGGAGAGCGAATGAGCAGTTCTTC.

The chain employs TRBV7-2 and TRBJ2-7; TRBD2 is a possible D gene (6 bases). Trimming left V 8 bases short and J 7 bases short, with 24 bases between. Germline CDR1 is SGHTA and CDR2 is FQGNSA. The CDR3 runs to 15 residues. In DNA form, the CDR3 reads TGTGCCAGCGTTAGAGGGACGGCCCCCGCGGGGGAGCAGTACTTC. It specifies CASVRGTAPAGEQYF.

J is TRBJ1-5 and V is TRBV7-2, with 7 bases aligning to TRBD1. J lost 0 bases, V lost 4 bases, and 12 bases had no gene match. There are 18 residues in the CDR3. Germline CDR1 reads SGHTA; CDR2 reads FQGNSA. CDR3 residues: CASSSTFTGVNSNQPQHF. Here the CDR3 DNA reads TGTGCCAGCAGCTCCACATTCACAGGGGTTAATAGCAATCAGCCCCAGCATTTT.

The genes are TRBV4-1 and TRBJ2-7; TRBD1 agrees at 7 bases. J lost 1 base, V lost 0 bases, and 6 bases had no gene match. The CDR3 consists of 16 residues. Germline values: CDR1 MGHRA, CDR2 YSYEKL. CDR3 in DNA: TGCGCCAGCAGCCAAGAACAAGGGGGCGCGTCCTACGAGCAGTACTTC. Amino acids: CASSQEQGGASYEQYF.

This chain uses TRBV11-2 with TRBJ1-2; the D is unclear. Germline CDR1 reads SGHAT; CDR2 reads FQNNGV. The ends were cut back, 4 bases at V and 0 bases at J, with 9 bases in the middle. This CDR3 spans 14 amino acids. In DNA, the CDR3 is TGTGCCAGCAGCTCGTTAGCAGCTAACTATGGCTACACCTTC. Protein: CASSSLAANYGYTF.